The 26 T cell receptor beta chains below were found in one sample sequenced in a study of cytomegalovirus exposure and HLA in healthy donors. The data were produced by immunoSEQ multiplex PCR, yet TCRdb's version contains in-frame clones alone and is incomplete. The top ten clones hold about 7% of a sample with approximately 200,000 clones, approximately 80% of them seen once. Sequencing was performed on PBMCs. These receptors all stem from a man between 18 and 29 years old in good health and CMV-seropositive.

The rearrangement uses TRBV27 and TRBJ2-1; tentatively, D is TRBD2 (6 bases). This CDR3 spans 13 amino acids. Trimming stripped 1 base from V and 6 bases from J, with 7 bases between. Germline assignment: CDR1 MNHEY and CDR2 SMNVEV (reference sequence). CDR3: CASSLLGGNEQFF. CDR3 nucleotides: TGTGCCAGCAGTTTATTGGGGGGCAATGAGCAGTTCTTC.

The rearrangement uses TRBV23-1 and TRBJ1-5, with D maybe TRBD1 (5 bases). TRBV23-1 is noted as an ORF with a role that remains uncertain. V was trimmed by 7 bases and J by 3 bases, leaving 16 bases between them. The CDR3 extends over 15 amino acids. CDR3 sequence: CASTSSGEVNQPQHF. CDR3 in DNA: TGCGCCAGCACATCTTCGGGGGAAGTCAATCAGCCCCAGCATTTT.

The chain couples TRBV11-2 to TRBJ2-7, with D possibly TRBD2 on 6 matching bases. The CDR3 extends over 14 amino acids. The germline V gene has CDR1 SGHAT and CDR2 FQNNGV. With 5 bases removed from V and 0 bases from J, the gap between germline ends came to 11 bases. CDR3 coding DNA: TGTGCCAGCAGCCGAGCGGGCAGCTCCTACGAGCAGTACTTC. This translates into CASSRAGSSYEQYF.

This clone came up a few times. The chain recombines TRBV6-1 with TRBJ2-5, with 11 bases matching TRBD2. The germline gives CDR1 MNHNS, CDR2 SASEGT. The CDR3 extends over 15 amino acids. The V gene end was trimmed by 6 bases and the J gene end by 1 base; junction bases not matched to a gene: 4. The CDR3 bases are TGTGCCAGCAGAGAACTAGCGGGGGCCCAAGAGACCCAGTACTTC. Amino acid sequence: CASRELAGAQETQYF.

This chain uses TRBV11-3 with TRBJ2-1; 8 nucleotides agree with TRBD2. Germline values: CDR1 SGHNT, CDR2 YENEEA. With V trimmed by 4 bases and J by 8 bases, 22 bases remained unmatched. This CDR3 spans 19 amino acids. The CDR3 sequence is CASSSCEAGVGEPDHEQFF. The DNA of the CDR3 is TGTGCCAGCAGCTCCTGCGAAGCGGGAGTGGGGGAACCCGATCATGAGCAGTTCTTC.

The gene calls are TRBV2 and TRBJ1-1, with 7 bases fitting TRBD1. V lost 3 bases, J lost 0 bases, and 4 bases stayed unmatched. Germline loops: CDR1 SNHLY, CDR2 FYNNEI. The CDR3 loop spans 15 amino acids. The CDR3 DNA reads as TGTGCCAGCAGTGACCCGACAGGGATGAACACTGAAGCTTTCTTT. Translating gives CASSDPTGMNTEAFF.

The chain has TRBV15 and TRBJ2-1, with TRBD2 matching 7 bases. V lost 4 bases to trimming and J lost 2 bases; unmatched junction nucleotides: 14. In germline, CDR1 is LNHNV, CDR2 YYDKDF (reference sequence). The length of the CDR3 is 18 residues. The CDR3 protein is CATSTEWGAGLTYNEQFF. CDR3 nucleotide sequence: TGTGCCACCAGCACTGAGTGGGGAGCGGGGTTAACCTACAATGAGCAGTTCTTC.

The V gene is TRBV11-2, the J gene TRBJ2-1; 7 bases map to TRBD2. From germline, CDR1 is SGHAT and CDR2 FQNNGV. V lost 10 bases, J lost 9 bases, and 15 bases stayed unmatched. The CDR3 consists of 14 residues. In DNA, the CDR3 is TGTGCCACCGCCCCACCGGGGGGATACGCTGAGCAGTTCTTC. Translated, it gives CATAPPGGYAEQFF.

In the case of this clone: Mismatch with germline at one junction end may stem from a read error. The V call is TRBV7-2, the J call TRBJ2-1; D perhaps matches TRBD1 (6 bases). This CDR3 comprises 14 residues. Germline lookup yields CDR1 SGHTA and CDR2 FQGNSA. The CDR3 loop is CASSSETGYGTGIF. CDR3 sequence (DNA): TGTGCCAGCAGCTCCGAAACAGGGTATGGGACGGGGATCTTC. Combining the CDR3 with reference TRBV7-2 and TRBJ2-1 gives the whole variable domain GAGVSQSPSNKVTEKGKDVELRCDPISGHTALYWYRQSLGQGLEFLIYFQGNSAPDKSGLPSDRFSAERTGGSVSTLTIQRTQQEDSAVYLCASSSETGYGTGIFGPGTRLTVL.

This chain links TRBV7-2 with TRBJ2-3, with D possibly TRBD2 on 5 matching bases. CDR3 size: 16 residues. CDR1 is SGHTA and CDR2 is FQGNSA in the germline V gene. The V gene lost 3 bases and the J gene lost 5 bases, with 18 bases spanning the gap. The CDR3 spells CASSLRSAGWGDTQYF. The CDR3, as DNA: TGTGCCAGCAGCTTGAGGTCGGCGGGTTGGGGAGATACGCAGTATTTT.

This clone was observed a single time. The rearrangement joins TRBV7-9 to TRBJ1-1; 7 bases agree with TRBD1. The CDR3 extends over 14 amino acids. The germline V gene has CDR1 SEHNR and CDR2 FQNEAQ (reference sequence). V was pared by 3 bases and J by 6 bases, with 7 bases of the junction left unmatched. The CDR3 DNA follows: TGTGCCAGCAGCTTCGAAACAGGGGTTGCTGAAGCTTTCTTT. Translating gives CASSFETGVAEAFF.

This clone was detected only a few times. This rearrangement joins TRBV19 to TRBJ2-7; D gene unclear. Germline V gene sequence: CDR1 LNHDA, CDR2 SQIVND (reference sequence). The ends were cut back, 3 bases at V and 4 bases at J, with 10 bases in the middle. CDR3 length: 13 residues. The CDR3 loop reads CASSMPSRYEQYF. The CDR3 DNA sequence: TGTGCCAGTAGTATGCCCTCCAGGTACGAGCAGTACTTC. The full variable domain, completed using reference TRBV19 and TRBJ2-7, is DGGITQSPKYLFRKEGQNVTLSCEQNLNHDAMYWYRQDPGQGLRLIYYSQIVNDFQKGDIAEGYSVSREKKESFPLTVTSAQKNPTAFYLCASSMPSRYEQYFGPGTRLTVT.

CDR3 nucleotides: TGTGCCAGCAGTCCCGGCGGCAGGGGGGAACAGCCCCAGCATTTT. This codes for CASSPGGRGEQPQHF. V and J are TRBV6-5 and TRBJ1-5, with 7 bases lining up with TRBD1. CDR1 and CDR2 (germline): MNHEY, SVGAGI. The CDR3 loop spans 15 amino acids. V lost 5 bases and J lost 7; bases outside the gene matches: 11.

The CDR3, as DNA: TGTGCCTGGAGTATGGGCGGGGCACCGAGTGAAGCTTTCTTT. This gives the protein CAWSMGGAPSEAFF. V is TRBV30 and J is TRBJ1-1; maybe TRBD1 (5 bases). V lost 2 bases and J 7 bases, leaving 17 bases between the germline ends. The CDR3 runs to 14 residues. The V gene's germline CDR1 is GTSNPN and CDR2 SVGIG (reference sequence). Using reference TRBV30 and TRBJ1-1 for the parts outside the CDR3, the full variable domain is SQTIHQWPATLVQPVGSPLSLECTVEGTSNPNLYWYRQAAGRGLQLLFYSVGIGQISSEVPQNLSASRPQDRQFILSSKKLLLSDSGFYLCAWSMGGAPSEAFFGQGTRLTVV.

The chain links TRBV19 to TRBJ1-1; D unresolved. The CDR3 has 13 amino acids. The V and J ends lost 7 bases and 7 bases respectively, with 16 bases between them. CDR1 and CDR2 (germline): LNHDA, SQIVND (reference sequence). The CDR3 DNA is TGTGCCAGTAATGCCGGACTGATCTATGAAGCTTTCTTT. This codes for CASNAGLIYEAFF.

The chain's CDR3 is CASNQQGRPGGELFF. The CDR3 DNA reads as TGTGCCAGCAACCAACAGGGGAGGCCCGGCGGGGAGCTGTTTTTT. V usage is TRBV5-4 and J usage is TRBJ2-2; maybe TRBD1 (7 bases). The CDR3 spans 15 residues. Germline V gene data show CDR1 as SGHNT and CDR2 as YYREEE (reference sequence). Trimming removed 6 bases at V and 7 bases at J, with 19 bases between.

The chain combines TRBV4-1 with TRBJ2-1; a weak D match, TRBD2 (6 bases). The CDR3 length is 18 residues. V was trimmed by 0 bases and J by 0 bases, leaving 15 bases between them. Germline-derived CDR1 and CDR2 are MGHRA and YSYEKL. CDR3 region: CASSQESGRGASYNEQFF. CDR3 nucleotide sequence: TGCGCCAGCAGCCAAGAGAGTGGGCGGGGCGCCTCCTACAATGAGCAGTTCTTC.

This sequence joins TRBV7-2 and TRBJ2-3, with a possible D match to TRBD2 (5 bases). Germline CDR1 and CDR2: SGHTA and FQGNSA. This CDR3 is 15 amino acids long. With 1 base removed from V and 1 base from J, the gap between germline ends came to 9 bases. The DNA of the CDR3 is TGTGCCAGCAGCTTAGGTGGGAGAGGCACAGATACGCAGTATTTT. This sequence encodes CASSLGGRGTDTQYF.

V gene TRBV27 combines with J gene TRBJ2-7; D might be TRBD1 (5 bases). The CDR3 consists of 14 residues. CDR1 and CDR2 from the germline V gene are MNHEY and SMNVEV (reference sequence). The V end lost 3 bases, the J end lost 6 bases, and 15 bases lay between the germline ends. CDR3 sequence: CASSFVRDSLEQYF. Written as DNA, the CDR3 is TGTGCCAGCAGTTTTGTCAGGGATTCCCTCGAGCAGTACTTC.

A remark on this clone: No conserved phenylalanine or tryptophan is present at the end of the CDR3, so a read error is the likely explanation. The DNA is left out, because the CDR3 cannot be placed on it with certainty; the CDR3 is given as TCRdb lists it. The chain employs TRBV2 and TRBJ2-7; TRBD2 is the table's D call, not checked against the DNA. Germline V CDR1 and CDR2: SNHLY, FYNNEI. A total of 8 residues make up the CDR3, ends included. CDR3 protein: CASKLGVA.

V and J are TRBV5-1 and TRBJ2-6; tentative D call: TRBD1 (5 bases). The CDR3 runs to 17 residues. Per germline, CDR1 SGHRS and CDR2 YFSETQ. V shed 0 bases and J shed 0 bases, with 10 bases lying between them. This chain's CDR3 is CASSLAPGNSGANVLTF. DNA for the CDR3: TGCGCCAGCAGCTTGGCCCCAGGGAACTCTGGGGCCAACGTCCTGACTTTC.

The chain is built from TRBV5-4 and TRBJ2-3; 9 nucleotides align to TRBD2. The V gene's germline CDR1 is SGHNT and CDR2 YYREEE (reference sequence). V was pared by 4 bases and J by 5 bases, with 8 bases of the junction left unmatched. The CDR3 length is 15 residues. The CDR3 region has the DNA TGTGCCAGCAGCCGCGCGGGAGGGCCGGGAGATACGCAGTATTTT. Translation: CASSRAGGPGDTQYF.

The V call is TRBV5-1, the J call TRBJ2-1; D might be TRBD1 (5 bases). V was cut by 0 bases and J by 0 bases, with 10 bases left in between. The germline V gene has CDR1 SGHRS and CDR2 YFSETQ. The CDR3 is 16 residues long. In nucleotides, the CDR3 is TGCGCCAGCAGCTTGGGTGGGGCGACCTCCTACAATGAGCAGTTCTTC. It codes for CASSLGGATSYNEQFF.

The rearrangement uses TRBV27 and TRBJ2-7, with D unresolved. The germline V gene encodes CDR1 MNHEY and CDR2 SMNVEV (reference sequence). The V end lost 6 bases, the J end lost 3 bases, and 15 bases lay between the germline ends. The CDR3 totals 14 residues. Here the CDR3 reads CASRPLTGYYEQYF. The CDR3 DNA follows: TGTGCCAGCAGACCTCTAACCGGGTACTACGAGCAGTACTTC.

The CDR3 loop reads CASPVSLDSSYNEQFF. The CDR3 bases are TGCGCCAGCCCAGTGAGTCTAGACAGCTCCTACAATGAGCAGTTCTTC. The chain employs TRBV10-1 and TRBJ2-1, with TRBD1 as a possible D gene (5 bases). V was trimmed by 8 bases and J by 0 bases, leaving 17 bases between them. Per germline, CDR1 WNHNN and CDR2 SYGVQD (reference sequence). The CDR3 loop spans 16 amino acids.

The chain couples TRBV2 to TRBJ1-1, with no clear D. CDR1 is SNHLY, CDR2 FYNNEI, per germline. The CDR3 has 13 amino acids. Trimming cost V 4 bases and J 1 base, with 7 bases left between them. CDR3 sequence reads: CASSGGRNTEAFF. Here the CDR3 DNA reads TGTGCCAGCAGTGGAGGGAGGAACACTGAAGCTTTCTTT.